The clone carrying this TCR beta chain occurred many times. Its antigen is as yet unknown. The data originate from a study of Graves' ophthalmopathy and Graves' hyperthyroidism. Whole-study findings and limits: Both an approximately 70% sensitivity and an approximately 74% specificity characterized the model's predictions of ophthalmopathy progression.

RNA transcripts provided the template for amplifying TCR beta CDR3 regions. HTBI primers primed a first-round RT-PCR, and a second-round multiplex PCR followed. TCRdb redid the calling of the multiplex PCR reads with MiXCR, one entry per CDR3 protein. The sample lists about 480,000 distinct CDR3 sequences; 13% to 15% were seen once. None of the included patients had other autoimmune diseases, uncontrolled infections, pregnancy or lactation, as these led to exclusion. Establishment of the diagnosis relied upon clinical symptoms, serum thyroxine, TRAb, thyroid ultrasound and orbital computed tomography. Sequencing was performed on blood. The sequence was collected from a woman aged 25 to 45 with Graves' ophthalmopathy.

CDR3 coding DNA: TGTGCCAGCAGCTGGTTCGGAGCTTTCTTT. The encoded protein is CASSWFGAFF. The chain joins TRBV6-2 or TRBV6-3 to TRBJ1-1; D gene unclear. This CDR3 contains 10 residues. V was pared by 6 bases and J by 10 bases, with 9 bases between. Germline V CDR1 and CDR2: MNHEY, SVGEGT.